This T cell receptor beta chain was retrieved from a study of T cells after yellow fever vaccination (dated by TCRdb to about 2019). Study-level background: The SMART-Seq v4 Ultra Low Input RNA kit was used to prepare libraries from fractions with low cell numbers. The cohort comprised two healthy male donors, one aged 18 to 30 and one aged 30 to 40 years. To follow T-cell clones before and after both primary and booster YFV17D yellow fever vaccination, bulk TCR alpha and beta repertoires underwent longitudinal sequencing. Blood samples were taken at several timepoints before and after primary and secondary immunization, and bulk PBMC replicates and cell subsets were isolated.

This specimen's treatment or condition label, per the study, means: live attenuated yellow fever vaccine strain. PBMCs were isolated from peripheral blood using a standard Ficoll-Paque protocol. CD4 and CD8 T-cell fractions were isolated with Dynabeads CD4 and CD8 positive selection kits. RNA was extracted with TriZol from bulk PBMCs, CD4 and CD8 fractions, and dextramer-positive and dextramer-negative fractions. The reads were generated on an Illumina NovaSeq 6000. Synthesis of TCR cDNA relied on 5'RACE template switching, a step that introduced a universal primer site along with unique molecular identifiers. Priming for cDNA synthesis came from both the TCR alpha and TCR beta constant segments. Two PCR steps were used to amplify libraries, with sample barcodes and sequencing adapters being added in the second step. Sequencing of libraries was done on Illumina HiSeq 2500 (2x100 bp) or NovaSeq (2x150 bp). The study's processing was this. Demultiplexing of reads and collapsing into UMI consensus sequences were performed with MIGEC, and V(D)J alignment was carried out with MiXCR. Vaccine-responding clonotypes were identified with edgeR using replicate PBMC samples, with FDR below 0.01 and a log2 fold change above 5 up to day 15 being required. Each bulk clonotype received a CD4 or CD8 identity based on whether the sequenced CD4 or CD8 repertoire contained that clonotype at higher abundance. The public reads were reprocessed in TCRdb via fastp at Q25 and MiXCR, keeping in-frame beta chains. Rows are combined by CDR3 protein, so each entry shows the most common genes and DNA. TCRdb, not the authors, supplied the V and J calls. The sample contains some 300,000 distinct CDR3 sequences, about 10% of them found a single time. The ten largest clonotypes hold over 3% of the sample.

A distance of 8 bases separates the germline ends of V and J, which lose 2 bases and 0 bases respectively. The CDR3 covers 14 residues, taking in both the cysteine and the phenylalanine. Here the CDR3 DNA is all that survives: 42 bases in frame from base 1. This clonotype was observed at least ten times. The antigen this receptor binds is unknown. Within one base of it there is no much larger clone, and no base qualities were kept. General findings and caveats noted by the study authors: Most clones expanded after primary vaccination (96% of CD4 and around nine tenths of CD8) were re-detected after the booster, suggesting that broad memory maintenance occurred. A small fraction of clonotypes showed up in both the CD4 and CD8 compartments, probably as a result of convergent recombination. The secondary T-cell response was weaker than the primary response but faster, peaking on day 5 instead of day 15. Computational filtering was needed because FACS-sorted repertoires could contain abundant contaminating clonotypes from the bulk population. The study included only a couple of donors, which limits how far the findings can be generalized.

The TCR was taken from a man aged 18 to 30 who received the YFV17D yellow fever vaccine. The sample here was CD4+ T cells sorted from PBMCs, taken 45 days after the yellow fever booster vaccination. The rearranged chain carries TRBV12-3 or TRBV12-4 and TRBJ2-7, with a weak D call of TRBD1 (5 bases match). The CDR3 corresponds to CASSLRQSSYEQYF. In nucleotide form, the sequence is TGTGCCAGCAGTTTAAGACAGAGCTCCTACGAGCAGTACTTC.